This paragraph reports one TCR beta chain. The data derive from a study of T cell responses to AZD1222 COVID-19 vaccine. TCRdb's copy holds only in-frame clones and misses some; the assay was immunoSEQ multiplex PCR. The table lists some 170,000 clones, 92% of them singletons. CDR3 length: 13 residues. Trimming cost V 4 bases and J 2 bases, with 8 bases left between them. Looked up from germline, CDR1 is MNHEY and CDR2 is SVGAGI. The clonotype comes from an adult who received the AZD1222 COVID-19 vaccine. Specimen: peripheral blood, collected 28 days after the second AZD1222 dose. The gene calls are TRBV6-5 and TRBJ1-1; D gene uncertain. Here the CDR3 reads CASSWGGNTEAFF. The CDR3 region has the DNA TGTGCCAGCAGTTGGGGAGGAAACACTGAAGCTTTCTTT.